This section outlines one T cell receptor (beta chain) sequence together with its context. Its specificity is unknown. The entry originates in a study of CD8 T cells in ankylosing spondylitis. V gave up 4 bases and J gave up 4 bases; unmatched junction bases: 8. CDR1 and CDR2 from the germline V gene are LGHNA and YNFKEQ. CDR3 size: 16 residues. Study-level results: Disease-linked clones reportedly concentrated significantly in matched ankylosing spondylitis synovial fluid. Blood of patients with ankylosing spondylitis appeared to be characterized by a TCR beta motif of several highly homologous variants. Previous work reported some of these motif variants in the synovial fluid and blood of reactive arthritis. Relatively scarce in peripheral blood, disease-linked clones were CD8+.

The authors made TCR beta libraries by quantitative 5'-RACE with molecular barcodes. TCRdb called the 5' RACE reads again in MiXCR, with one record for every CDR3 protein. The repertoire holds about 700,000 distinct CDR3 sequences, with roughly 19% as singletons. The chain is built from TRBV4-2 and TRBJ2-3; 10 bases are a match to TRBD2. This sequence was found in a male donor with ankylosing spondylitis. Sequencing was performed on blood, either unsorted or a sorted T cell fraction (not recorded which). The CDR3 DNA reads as TGTGCCAGCAGCCTAACACCGGGACTAGCGTCAGATACGCAGTATTTT. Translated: CASSLTPGLASDTQYF.